The next 26 T cell receptor beta chains were all read from a single sample in a study of blood T cell repertoires in COVID-19. Only in-frame clones appear in the TCRdb table, and some are missing; sequencing was by immunoSEQ multiplex PCR. The sample gives roughly 200,000 clones, 85% to 90% of which show up once; more than 8.5% is in the top ten. Sequences were obtained from peripheral blood. These receptors were taken from a woman between 50 and 59 years old with COVID-19, enrolled during active disease.

The chain has TRBV13 and TRBJ1-3; no firm D call. The CDR3 contains 15 residues. V lost 1 base and J 0 bases, leaving 7 bases between the germline ends. Germline V gene data show CDR1 as PRHDT and CDR2 as FYEKMQ (reference sequence). The CDR3 here is CASSLDGNSGNTIYF. CDR3 sequence (DNA): TGTGCCAGCAGCTTAGACGGGAACTCTGGAAACACCATATATTTT.

The rearrangement joins TRBV30 to TRBJ1-2; D may be TRBD1 (5 bases). Trimming took off 4 bases at V and 2 bases at J, with 11 bases between the two ends. Germline CDR1 GTSNPN, CDR2 SVGIG (reference sequence). The CDR3 is 13 residues long. CDR3 amino acids: CAWIQGTNYGYTF. For the CDR3, the DNA is TGTGCCTGGATTCAGGGTACGAACTATGGCTACACCTTC. Full variable domain (rest looked up from reference TRBV30 and TRBJ1-2): SQTIHQWPATLVQPVGSPLSLECTVEGTSNPNLYWYRQAAGRGLQLLFYSVGIGQISSEVPQNLSASRPQDRQFILSSKKLLLSDSGFYLCAWIQGTNYGYTFGSGTRLTVV.

V usage is TRBV5-1 and J usage is TRBJ2-6; 7 bases are shared with TRBD1. This CDR3 contains 19 residues. CDR1 is SGHRS, CDR2 YFSETQ, per germline. The J segment lost 0 bases and the V segment lost 3 bases, leaving 12 bases of the junction unmatched. The chain's CDR3 is CASSSDRDSFTSGANVLTF. In DNA form, the CDR3 reads TGCGCCAGCAGCTCCGACCGGGACAGCTTTACCTCTGGGGCCAACGTCCTGACTTTC.

V gene TRBV5-4 combines with J gene TRBJ1-1; D not resolved. CDR1 and CDR2 from the germline V gene are SGHNT and YYREEE (reference sequence). V was cut by 4 bases and J by 0 bases, with 7 bases left in between. CDR3 length: 13 residues. The CDR3 region is CASSLPVNTEAFF. In DNA, the CDR3 is TGTGCCAGCAGCCTGCCGGTGAACACTGAAGCTTTCTTT.

J is TRBJ2-1 and V is TRBV5-6; D perhaps matches TRBD2 (7 bases). Between the trimmed V and J ends, which lost 1 base and 3 bases, there was a span of 11 bases. The germline gives CDR1 SGHDT, CDR2 YYEEEE. The CDR3 runs to 15 residues. CDR3 coding DNA: TGTGCCAGCAGCTTGCGGGGGGCCCGCTACAATGAGCAGTTCTTC. Amino acid sequence: CASSLRGARYNEQFF. Drawing the rest from reference TRBV5-6 and TRBJ2-1, the complete variable domain is DAGVTQSPTHLIKTRGQQVTLRCSPKSGHDTVSWYQQALGQGPQFIFQYYEEEERQRGNFPDRFSGHQFPNYSSELNVNALLLGDSALYLCASSLRGARYNEQFFGPGTRLTVL.

V gene TRBV3-1 (or the pseudogene TRBV3-2) combines with J gene TRBJ2-3; TRBD2 aligns across 7 bases. CDR1 is LGHDT and CDR2 is YNNKEL in the germline V gene (reference sequence). The CDR3 has 17 amino acids. V shed 0 bases, J shed 4 bases, and the junction held 10 bases outside the gene matches. The CDR3 reads CASSQDRGVLGPDTQYF. The CDR3 DNA sequence: TGTGCCAGCAGCCAAGATCGGGGGGTCCTCGGACCAGATACGCAGTATTTT.

This clone was counted between two and nine times. The chain has TRBV3-1 (or the pseudogene TRBV3-2) and TRBJ2-2; D remains ambiguous. The CDR3 runs 14 residues. The V and J ends lost 4 bases and 5 bases respectively, with 11 bases between them. Germline V CDR1 and CDR2: LGHDT, YNNKEL (reference sequence). The CDR3 spells CASSLQLGTGELFF. In DNA form, the CDR3 reads TGTGCCAGCAGCCTTCAACTCGGGACCGGGGAGCTGTTTTTT.

V usage is TRBV2 and J usage is TRBJ2-3; no definite D call. With 7 bases removed from V and 2 bases from J, the gap between germline ends came to 10 bases. This CDR3 has 13 amino acids. Looked up from germline, CDR1 is SNHLY and CDR2 is FYNNEI. The chain's CDR3 is CASKKYFTDTQYF. CDR3 DNA: TGTGCCAGCAAAAAATATTTCACAGATACGCAGTATTTT. Looking up the rest from reference TRBV2 and TRBJ2-3 gives the full variable domain: EPEVTQTPSHQVTQMGQEVILRCVPISNHLYFYWYRQILGQKVEFLVSFYNNEISEKSEIFDDQFSVERPDGSNFTLKIRSTKLEDSAMYFCASKKYFTDTQYFGPGTRLTVL.

The chain combines TRBV30 with TRBJ1-5, with D maybe TRBD1 (5 bases). The V gene's germline CDR1 is GTSNPN and CDR2 SVGIG (reference sequence). This CDR3 spans 15 amino acids. V lost 4 bases, J lost 6 bases, and 19 bases lay in between. The CDR3 sequence: CAWTAQSRDSQPQHF. DNA of the CDR3: TGTGCCTGGACGGCCCAATCCAGGGATAGTCAGCCCCAGCATTTT. The entire variable domain, with the rest obtained from reference TRBV30 and TRBJ1-5, is as follows: SQTIHQWPATLVQPVGSPLSLECTVEGTSNPNLYWYRQAAGRGLQLLFYSVGIGQISSEVPQNLSASRPQDRQFILSSKKLLLSDSGFYLCAWTAQSRDSQPQHFGDGTRLSIL.

V gene TRBV9 combines with J gene TRBJ2-3; 10 bases match TRBD2. The V gene's germline CDR1 is SGDLS and CDR2 YYNGEE. V dropped 4 bases and J dropped 2; count of bases not matched to a gene: 7. The CDR3 sequence is 16 residues long. The CDR3 protein is CASSFPTSGDTDTQYF. CDR3 coding DNA: TGTGCCAGCAGCTTTCCTACTAGCGGGGACACAGATACGCAGTATTTT.

The chain joins TRBV5-6 to TRBJ1-1; the D is unclear. Per the germline V gene, CDR1 is SGHDT and CDR2 is YYEEEE. V dropped 4 bases and J dropped 1 base, with 8 bases sitting between them. CDR3 size: 13 residues. The CDR3 coding sequence is TGTGCCAGCAGCATACAACAGAACACTGAAGCTTTCTTT. This encodes CASSIQQNTEAFF.

This clone was seen only once. The chain has TRBV7-3 and TRBJ1-4; D is ambiguous. The V end was cut by 1 base, the J end by 8 bases, with 8 bases between. From germline, CDR1 is SGHTA and CDR2 FQGTGA. This CDR3 is 13 amino acids long. CDR3 protein: CASSLKRGEKLFF. The CDR3 DNA is TGTGCCAGCAGCTTAAAGCGAGGGGAAAAACTGTTTTTT.

This clone was seen only a few times. V is TRBV19 and J is TRBJ1-5, with 7 bases that match TRBD1. This CDR3 comprises 14 residues. Germline-derived CDR1 and CDR2 are LNHDA and SQIVND (reference sequence). The junction had 7 bases not matched to a gene; V was cut back by 5 bases and J by 6 bases. The CDR3 is CASSLFQGGQPQHF. The CDR3 DNA follows: TGTGCCAGTAGTCTATTCCAGGGGGGTCAGCCCCAGCATTTT. The entire variable domain, with the rest obtained from reference TRBV19 and TRBJ1-5, is as follows: DGGITQSPKYLFRKEGQNVTLSCEQNLNHDAMYWYRQDPGQGLRLIYYSQIVNDFQKGDIAEGYSVSREKKESFPLTVTSAQKNPTAFYLCASSLFQGGQPQHFGDGTRLSIL.

The chain carries TRBV5-1 and TRBJ2-5; D is perhaps TRBD2 (5 bases). CDR3 length: 12 amino acids. CDR1 is SGHRS and CDR2 is YFSETQ in the germline V gene. Trimming took 7 bases from V and 4 from J, leaving 11 bases between them. DNA for the CDR3: TGCGCCAGCGCTCGGGGTACAGAGACCCAGTACTTC. Its translation is CASARGTETQYF.

The gene calls are TRBV30 and TRBJ1-2; 9 bases agree with TRBD1. V gave up 4 bases and J gave up 8 bases; unmatched junction bases: 14. The CDR3 loop spans 15 amino acids. Germline loops: CDR1 GTSNPN, CDR2 SVGIG (reference sequence). As DNA, the CDR3 is TGTGCCTGGACGGGCACAGGGGGCCCCGATTGGGGCTACACCTTC. Translated: CAWTGTGGPDWGYTF.

The V call is TRBV30, the J call TRBJ1-1, with TRBD1 identical over 9 bases. This CDR3 is 14 amino acids long. The V segment lost 3 bases and the J segment 4 bases; nucleotides outside the gene matches: 6. Germline CDR1 GTSNPN, CDR2 SVGIG (reference sequence). The CDR3 DNA reads TGTGCCTGGAGGTTGACAGGGGGTGGCACTGAAGCTTTCTTT. Its translation: CAWRLTGGGTEAFF.

This clone occurred many times. This chain links TRBV5-6 with TRBJ2-5; TRBD2 aligns across 8 bases. CDR1 and CDR2 (germline): SGHDT, YYEEEE. The ends lost 1 base at V and 3 bases at J; junction bases unmatched: 5. The CDR3 spans 15 residues. The CDR3 coding sequence is TGTGCCAGCAGCTTGTTTGCGGGGGGCGAAGAGACCCAGTACTTC. Its translation: CASSLFAGGEETQYF.

This rearrangement joins TRBV24-1 to TRBJ1-5; tentatively, D is TRBD1 (6 bases). The CDR3 sequence is 16 residues long. The germline V and J ends were trimmed by 4 bases and 5 bases, with 17 bases remaining between them. Germline assignment: CDR1 KGHDR and CDR2 SFDVKD. The CDR3 spells CATSDRKGGEYQPQHF. The CDR3 DNA follows: TGTGCCACCAGTGACCGCAAGGGGGGGGAGTATCAGCCCCAGCATTTT.

The genes are TRBV24-1 and TRBJ1-1, with TRBD1 identical over 8 bases. Germline CDR1 KGHDR, CDR2 SFDVKD. The CDR3 runs to 13 residues. J lost 7 bases, V lost 7 bases, and 7 bases had no gene match. The CDR3, as DNA: TGTGCCACCAGCCACGACAGGGGTGGTGAAGCTTTCTTT. This translates into CATSHDRGGEAFF.

The chain joins TRBV19 to TRBJ1-2, with D tentatively TRBD1 (5 bases). This CDR3 spans 10 amino acids. Germline V gene data show CDR1 as LNHDA and CDR2 as SQIVND (reference sequence). The ends were cut back, 7 bases at V and 6 bases at J, with 6 bases in the middle. The CDR3 region has the DNA TGTGCCAGTACAGGGAATGGCTACACCTTC. Protein product: CASTGNGYTF.

The CDR3 bases are TGTGCCAGCAGCTCGCAGGGGGTCAATGAAAAACTGTTTTTT. This gives the protein CASSSQGVNEKLFF. V and J are TRBV13 and TRBJ1-4; 7 nucleotides align to TRBD1. V trimming: 4 bases; J trimming: 5 bases; junction bases outside the gene matches: 4. CDR3 length: 14 amino acids. Per germline, CDR1 PRHDT and CDR2 FYEKMQ (reference sequence). Variable domain in full (rest from reference TRBV13 and TRBJ1-4): AAGVIQSPRHLIKEKRETATLKCYPIPRHDTVYWYQQGPGQDPQFLISFYEKMQSDKGSIPDRFSAQQFSDYHSELNMSSLELGDSALYFCASSSQGVNEKLFFGSGTQLSVL.

The rearrangement links TRBV28 to TRBJ2-1; a possible D gene is TRBD2 (5 bases). The V end was cut by 3 bases, the J end by 6 bases, with 12 bases between. The V gene's germline CDR1 is MDHEN and CDR2 SYDVKM. The CDR3 is 14 residues long. The CDR3 sequence: CASSLAISVNEQFF. CDR3 in DNA: TGTGCCAGCAGTTTGGCAATTAGCGTCAATGAGCAGTTCTTC.

The chain combines TRBV19 with TRBJ2-2, with 9 bases lining up with TRBD1. The CDR3 is made up of 13 amino acids. The V and J ends lost 5 bases and 9 bases, in that order; junction bases with no gene match: 4. The germline gives CDR1 LNHDA, CDR2 SQIVND (reference sequence). CDR3 nucleotide sequence: TGTGCCAGTAGTCCACAGGGGGCCCGGGAGCTGTTTTTT. As protein: CASSPQGARELFF.

The V gene is TRBV24-1, the J gene TRBJ1-2, with 9 bases fitting TRBD1. Trimming took 4 bases from V and 0 from J; bases not matched to a gene: 2. CDR3 size: 15 residues. The V gene's germline CDR1 is KGHDR and CDR2 SFDVKD. The CDR3 DNA follows: TGTGCCACCAGTGAGAGACAGGGGGCTAACTATGGCTACACCTTC. Translation: CATSERQGANYGYTF.

The V and J genes are TRBV10-1 and TRBJ1-3; D not resolved. CDR1 is WNHNN, CDR2 SYGVQD, per germline (reference sequence). The CDR3 is 10 residues long. The CDR3 nucleotides read TGCGCTTTGTCAACGGACACCATATATTTT. Protein product: CALSTDTIYF.

The chain uses TRBV9 and TRBJ1-5; D not certain. This CDR3 has 14 amino acids. V was clipped by 0 bases and J by 6 bases, with 10 bases between them. Per the germline V gene, CDR1 is SGDLS and CDR2 is YYNGEE. CDR3 sequence (DNA): TGTGCCAGCAGCGTAGGGGAGATCGGTCAGCCCCAGCATTTT. It specifies CASSVGEIGQPQHF.